The sequence of this T cell receptor beta chain was determined in a study of monozygotic twins with inflammatory bowel disease. Starting material for each TCR library was roughly 3,500 ng of total RNA. A template switching step added UMIs, each with a 6-nucleotide sample barcode. Reanalyzing the 5' RACE reads, TCRdb keeps one entry per CDR3 protein, without DNA. Its table records under 130,000 distinct CDR3 sequences. Comments on this clonotype: Its antigen is not known.

Study-wide results and limits: Among IBD patients, fewer clonotypes were shared with others than among healthy twins, especially with disease activity.

This receptor was obtained from a human donor with ulcerative colitis or Crohn's disease, or a healthy co-twin of an affected twin (not recorded which). Material: blood.

CDR3 loop: CASSPPGGGYNEQFF. This rearrangement joins TRBV7-9 to TRBJ2-1; the D call of TRBD1 rests on TCRdb alone, since no DNA is present to check it. The CDR3 consists of 15 residues. Germline lookup yields CDR1 SEHNR and CDR2 FQNEAQ (reference sequence).